This is a list of T cell receptor beta chains from one sample in a study of blood T cell repertoires in COVID-19. Sequencing was performed with immunoSEQ multiplex PCR; in TCRdb, only in-frame clones are kept and a portion is missing. The table has about 200,000 clones, 75% to 90% seen once. The sample consisted of peripheral blood. All receptors derive from a human donor in a cohort sampled during active COVID-19. Each CDR3 is given with its conserved first and last residue. The order of the fields is CDR3 protein, CDR3 DNA, clone size, D gene, J gene, V gene. D genes are given only for firm matches. Clone size appears in some rows only: once, few, many, or a class for an expanded clone.

CDR3: CATSAEPSYEQYF
DNA: TGTGCCACCAGCGCGGAACCCTCCTACGAGCAGTACTTC
size: once
D: .
J: TRBJ2-7
V: TRBV24-1

CDR3: CASSPYLLAGSNYEQYF
DNA: TGTGCCAGCAGCCCTTATCTACTAGCGGGGTCCAACTACGAGCAGTACTTC
size: .
D: TRBD2
J: TRBJ2-7
V: TRBV3-1/TRBV3-2

CDR3: CASSVVSVNTGELFF
DNA: TGTGCCAGCAGCGTAGTTAGCGTAAACACCGGGGAGCTGTTTTTT
size: .
D: .
J: TRBJ2-2
V: TRBV9

CDR3: CASSRDRTGNEQYF
DNA: TGTGCCAGCTCACGGGACAGGACTGGAAACGAGCAGTACTTC
size: .
D: TRBD1
J: TRBJ2-7
V: TRBV18

CDR3: CATSRGTGHNQPQHF
DNA: TGTGCCACCAGCAGAGGGACAGGGCACAATCAGCCCCAGCATTTT
size: .
D: TRBD1
J: TRBJ1-5
V: TRBV15

CDR3: CASSPDRTYEQYF
DNA: TGTGCCAGCTCACCAGACAGAACCTACGAGCAGTACTTC
size: .
D: .
J: TRBJ2-7
V: TRBV18

CDR3: CASSSRAGGKLSSYNEQFF
DNA: TGTGCCAGCAGCTCTCGAGCGGGAGGGAAACTGAGCTCCTACAATGAGCAGTTCTTC
size: .
D: TRBD2
J: TRBJ2-1
V: TRBV11-2

CDR3: CASSLGGGRALETQYF
DNA: TGTGCCAGCAGCTTAGGTGGCGGGAGGGCCTTAGAGACCCAGTACTTC
size: .
D: TRBD2
J: TRBJ2-5
V: TRBV7-6

CDR3: CASSISQGAYEQYF
DNA: TGTGCCAGTAGTATCTCTCAGGGGGCCTACGAGCAGTACTTC
size: few
D: TRBD1
J: TRBJ2-7
V: TRBV19

CDR3: CATSRERGYGYTF
DNA: TGTGCCACCAGCAGGGAAAGGGGCTATGGCTACACCTTC
size: .
D: .
J: TRBJ1-2
V: TRBV15

CDR3: CASSQGPGEQYF
DNA: TGTGCCAGCAGCCAGGGTCCAGGGGAGCAGTACTTC
size: .
D: .
J: TRBJ2-7
V: TRBV3-1/TRBV3-2

CDR3: CASSHPTSWGEQYF
DNA: TGTGCCAGTAGCCACCCGACTAGCTGGGGCGAGCAGTACTTC
size: .
D: TRBD2
J: TRBJ2-7
V: TRBV3-1/TRBV3-2

CDR3: CASSRGRGTSGSSYNEQFF
DNA: TGTGCCAGCAGCCGAGGTCGTGGGACTAGCGGGAGCTCCTACAATGAGCAGTTCTTC
size: .
D: TRBD2
J: TRBJ2-1
V: TRBV9

CDR3: CATSPGQGARGNTIYF
DNA: TGTGCCACCAGCCCCGGACAGGGGGCTCGTGGAAACACCATATATTTT
size: .
D: TRBD1
J: TRBJ1-3
V: TRBV15

CDR3: CASSFGTKEKLFF
DNA: TGTGCCAGCAGCTTCGGGACAAAGGAAAAACTGTTTTTT
size: .
D: .
J: TRBJ1-4
V: TRBV5-6

CDR3: CASSHKPPGLGSYEQYF
DNA: TGTGCCAGCAGCCATAAGCCCCCGGGACTGGGCTCCTACGAGCAGTACTTC
size: .
D: .
J: TRBJ2-7
V: TRBV3-1/TRBV3-2

CDR3: CASSSLPGQGWETQYF
DNA: TGTGCCAGCAGCTCGCTTCCGGGACAGGGGTGGGAGACCCAGTACTTC
size: .
D: TRBD1
J: TRBJ2-5
V: TRBV11-2

CDR3: CASSQDRSPGLAGEKLFF
DNA: TGCGCCAGCAGCCAAGACCGCTCTCCGGGTCTAGCGGGTGAAAAACTGTTTTTT
size: .
D: .
J: TRBJ1-4
V: TRBV4-3

CDR3: CASSLTAGGPNEQYF
DNA: TGTGCCAGCAGCTTAACGGCAGGGGGTCCAAACGAGCAGTACTTC
size: .
D: TRBD1
J: TRBJ2-7
V: TRBV13

CDR3: CASRKEVNQPQHF
DNA: TGTGCCAGTAGGAAAGAGGTCAATCAGCCCCAGCATTTT
size: .
D: .
J: TRBJ1-5
V: TRBV19

CDR3: CASSKKGALQAGANVLTF
DNA: TGTGCCAGTAGTAAAAAGGGGGCTCTTCAAGCTGGGGCCAACGTCCTGACTTTC
size: .
D: TRBD1
J: TRBJ2-6
V: TRBV19

CDR3: CASSTWTGVTEAFF
DNA: TGTGCCAGCAGCACCTGGACAGGGGTAACTGAAGCTTTCTTT
size: .
D: TRBD1
J: TRBJ1-1
V: TRBV7-2

CDR3: CASSVPGTGNSGNTIYF
DNA: TGCGCCAGCAGTGTCCCCGGGACAGGCAACTCTGGAAACACCATATATTTT
size: few
D: TRBD1
J: TRBJ1-3
V: TRBV10-2

CDR3: CASSQEMGQPTF
DNA: TGTGCCAGCTCACAGGAGATGGGGCAGCCCACCTTC
size: .
D: .
J: TRBJ2-7
V: TRBV18

CDR3: CASSQSSGGNTGELFF
DNA: TGCGCCAGCAGCCAGTCGTCCGGGGGAAACACCGGGGAGCTGTTTTTT
size: .
D: .
J: TRBJ2-2
V: TRBV4-1

CDR3: CASSSRTGGISGANVLTF
DNA: TGTGCCAGCAGCTCCCGGACAGGGGGGATCTCTGGGGCCAACGTCCTGACTTTC
size: .
D: TRBD1
J: TRBJ2-6
V: TRBV7-8

CDR3: CASSRSGGTYEQYF
DNA: TGTGCCAGCAGTCGAAGCGGGGGGACCTACGAGCAGTACTTC
size: once
D: TRBD2
J: TRBJ2-7
V: TRBV6-2/TRBV6-3

CDR3: CAISGAAGSGNTIYF
DNA: TGTGCCATCAGTGGGGCGGCGGGCTCTGGAAACACCATATATTTT
size: few
D: .
J: TRBJ1-3
V: TRBV10-3

CDR3: CASSQEGTSGDSYEQYF
DNA: TGTGCCAGCAGCCAAGAAGGGACTAGCGGGGACTCCTACGAGCAGTACTTC
size: .
D: TRBD2
J: TRBJ2-7
V: TRBV14

CDR3: CARVSDSHSYNSPLHF
DNA: TGTGCCAGGGTAAGCGACAGCCACTCCTATAATTCACCCCTCCACTTT
size: few
D: .
J: TRBJ1-6
V: TRBV2

CDR3: CASTDGQGANYGYTF
DNA: TGTGCCAGCACCGATGGACAGGGGGCTAACTATGGCTACACCTTC
size: .
D: TRBD1
J: TRBJ1-2
V: TRBV7-2

CDR3: CASSELAGRYNEQFF
DNA: TGTGCCAGCAGCGAACTAGCGGGAAGGTACAATGAGCAGTTCTTC
size: .
D: TRBD2
J: TRBJ2-1
V: TRBV13

CDR3: CPCRGNNGYTF
DNA: TGTCCCTGTAGAGGGAATAATGGCTACACCTTC
size: .
D: .
J: TRBJ1-2
V: TRBV3-1/TRBV3-2

CDR3: CARPRQGNQPQHF
DNA: TGTGCCAGACCCAGACAGGGTAATCAGCCCCAGCATTTT
size: once
D: TRBD1
J: TRBJ1-5
V: TRBV19

CDR3: CASKTGGNNQPQHF
DNA: TGTGCCAGCAAGACAGGGGGAAACAATCAGCCCCAGCATTTT
size: .
D: TRBD1
J: TRBJ1-5
V: TRBV28

CDR3: CASSYTQPGVGSPLHF
DNA: TGTGCCAGCAGCTACACGCAGCCGGGGGTAGGTTCACCCCTCCACTTT
size: .
D: .
J: TRBJ1-6
V: TRBV27

CDR3: CASSSDRNIQYF
DNA: TGTGCCAGCAGTTCGGACAGAAACATTCAGTACTTC
size: once
D: .
J: TRBJ2-4
V: TRBV7-2

CDR3: CASSPTGNTEAFF
DNA: TGTGCCAGCAGCCCGACAGGGAACACTGAAGCTTTCTTT
size: .
D: .
J: TRBJ1-1
V: TRBV7-3

CDR3: CASSSTAGSLEQYF
DNA: TGCGCCAGCAGCTCCACGGCGGGGTCACTCGAGCAGTACTTC
size: few
D: .
J: TRBJ2-7
V: TRBV5-1

CDR3: CASSDPSGTRLNYGYTF
DNA: TGTGCCAGCAGTGACCCCTCCGGGACAAGACTTAACTATGGCTACACCTTC
size: few
D: .
J: TRBJ1-2
V: TRBV6-1

CDR3: CASSQARTSGWGHEQYF
DNA: TGCGCCAGCAGCCAGGCCCGGACCAGCGGGTGGGGCCACGAGCAGTACTTC
size: .
D: .
J: TRBJ2-7
V: TRBV4-1

CDR3: CASSEMGDRVGTDTEAFF
DNA: TGTGCCAGCAGTGAAATGGGGGACAGGGTGGGCACGGACACTGAAGCTTTCTTT
size: .
D: TRBD1
J: TRBJ1-1
V: TRBV2

CDR3: CASSLNREETQYF
DNA: TGTGCCAGCAGCTTAAACAGGGAGGAGACCCAGTACTTC
size: .
D: .
J: TRBJ2-5
V: TRBV5-4

CDR3: CASSVAGLAGTDTQYF
DNA: TGTGCCAGCAGCGTAGCGGGACTAGCGGGAACAGATACGCAGTATTTT
size: .
D: TRBD2
J: TRBJ2-3
V: TRBV9

CDR3: CAISPGGQMNTEAFF
DNA: TGTGCCATCAGCCCCGGAGGACAGATGAACACTGAAGCTTTCTTT
size: many
D: .
J: TRBJ1-1
V: TRBV10-3

CDR3: CASSPGQGVQPQHF
DNA: TGTGCCAGCTCACCGGGACAGGGGGTTCAGCCCCAGCATTTT
size: .
D: TRBD1
J: TRBJ1-5
V: TRBV18

CDR3: CASKQTSASTDTQYF
DNA: TGCGCCAGCAAGCAAACTAGCGCTAGCACAGATACGCAGTATTTT
size: .
D: TRBD2
J: TRBJ2-3
V: TRBV5-1

CDR3: CASSQVYGGSSGNTIYF
DNA: TGCGCCAGCAGCCAAGTTTACGGTGGGAGCTCTGGAAACACCATATATTTT
size: .
D: .
J: TRBJ1-3
V: TRBV4-3

CDR3: CASSSRQGTYEQYF
DNA: TGCGCCAGCAGCTCCAGACAGGGGACCTACGAGCAGTACTTC
size: .
D: TRBD1
J: TRBJ2-7
V: TRBV5-1

CDR3: CASRRDTQGRWAQYF
DNA: TGTGCCAGCAGACGGGACACCCAGGGGCGTTGGGCCCAGTACTTC
size: once
D: .
J: TRBJ2-5
V: TRBV7-9

CDR3: CASSPLQGANSPLHF
DNA: TGTGCCAGCAGCCCTCTACAGGGAGCGAATTCACCCCTCCACTTT
size: .
D: .
J: TRBJ1-6
V: TRBV7-9

CDR3: CASSMTGTFDEQFF
DNA: TGTGCCAGCAGTATGACAGGGACTTTCGATGAGCAGTTCTTC
size: .
D: .
J: TRBJ2-1
V: TRBV6-5

CDR3: CASSLAYRGGYGYTF
DNA: TGTGCCAGCAGCTTAGCGTATAGGGGCGGCTATGGCTACACCTTC
size: .
D: .
J: TRBJ1-2
V: TRBV7-9

CDR3: CASSLGGINYGYTF
DNA: TGTGCCAGCAGCTTGGGAGGGATCAACTATGGCTACACCTTC
size: .
D: .
J: TRBJ1-2
V: TRBV5-8

CDR3: CASSLSAGGPNGELFF
DNA: TGTGCCAGCAGTTTATCTGCGGGAGGGCCGAACGGGGAGCTGTTTTTT
size: .
D: TRBD2
J: TRBJ2-2
V: TRBV28

CDR3: CATSEQGWERDTQYF
DNA: TGTGCCACCAGTGAACAGGGTTGGGAGAGGGATACGCAGTATTTT
size: .
D: .
J: TRBJ2-3
V: TRBV24-1

CDR3: CASSQDRDYEQYF
DNA: TGTGCCAGCAGCCAGGACAGAGACTACGAGCAGTACTTC
size: .
D: .
J: TRBJ2-7
V: TRBV11-2

CDR3: CASSLLGTGELFF
DNA: TGTGCCAGCAGCTTGCTAGGCACCGGGGAGCTGTTTTTT
size: .
D: .
J: TRBJ2-2
V: TRBV5-6

CDR3: CASSVSGEQFF
DNA: TGTGCCAGCAGCGTATCAGGAGAGCAGTTCTTC
size: once
D: .
J: TRBJ2-1
V: TRBV9

CDR3: CASSQAGRQGEQYF
DNA: TGTGCCAGCAGCCAAGCGGGAAGGCAAGGGGAGCAGTACTTC
size: few
D: TRBD2
J: TRBJ2-7
V: TRBV6-2/TRBV6-3